This record covers a single TCR beta chain. What it binds is unknown. These data belong to a study of cytomegalovirus exposure and HLA in healthy donors. Study-wide context: From donors who were HLA-typed, an early data release held 80 million to 95 million unique TCRs.

Sampled while nominally healthy, donors likely had unrecorded immune exposures. Study conclusions and caveats: The study labeled 150 or so TCR beta chains cytomegalovirus-associated. About 87% or about 30% of the time was how often most TCR beta V segments were productive, according to an earlier analysis.

V was cut by 0 bases and J by 3 bases, with 8 bases left in between. The CDR3 loop spans 13 amino acids. CDR1 is SQVTM, CDR2 ANQGSEA, per germline. The study ran its PCR with 60 Vbeta and 13 Jbeta primers. Assay: immunoSEQ multiplex PCR; the TCRdb copy retains only in-frame clones and omits some. This table has about 190,000 clones, approximately 78% appearing once. The specimen was PBMCs. The chain recombines TRBV29-1 with TRBJ2-5, with D unclear. This sequence originates from a male donor in good health and CMV-seronegative. The CDR3 bases are TGCAGCGTTGAAGATAGTAGTAAAGAGACCCAGTACTTC. Its translation is CSVEDSSKETQYF.